The T cell receptor beta chain described here comes from a study of Graves' ophthalmopathy and Graves' hyperthyroidism. Overall study context: Ophthalmopathy absent within 18 months of follow-up marked hyperthyroidism as stable.

Study observations and caveats: Forecasting of ophthalmopathy progression by the model achieved almost 71% sensitivity and 72.22% specificity. Among expanded thyroid clonotypes above 0.001 frequency, most also occurred in blood.

This CDR3 spans 12 amino acids. The V and J ends lost 2 bases and 7 bases, in that order; junction bases with no gene match: 3. Germline CDR1 is DFQATT and CDR2 is SNEGSKA (reference sequence). Uncontrolled infections, other autoimmune diseases, pregnancy or lactation barred patients from enrollment. RNA transcripts provided the template for amplifying TCR beta CDR3 regions. The library came from an HTBI-primed first-round RT-PCR and a second-round multiplex PCR. TCRdb processed the multiplex PCR reads anew with MiXCR; each CDR3 protein has one entry. The sample yields over a million distinct CDR3 sequences, roughly two fifths seen once. Comments on this clonotype: The antigen remains undetermined.

This sequence joins TRBV20-1 and TRBJ1-1; 8 positions agree with TRBD1. What was sequenced was peripheral blood or thyroid tissue (not recorded which). The sequence was obtained from an adult man with Graves' hyperthyroidism. The CDR3 region is CSARLGTGEAFF. The CDR3 nucleotides are TGCAGTGCTAGACTCGGGACAGGTGAAGCTTTCTTT.